The 23 T cell receptor beta chains presented below share a single source sample, sequenced in a study of radiotherapy plus CTLA-4 blockade in lung cancer. Only in-frame clones appear in the TCRdb table, and some are missing; sequencing was by immunoSEQ multiplex PCR. The sample includes tens of thousands of clones, over 70% of them seen just once. The specimen was peripheral blood, collected from a patient treated with radiotherapy plus ipilimumab. The receptors here all came from a human donor with non-small cell lung cancer who had a partial response to radiotherapy plus ipilimumab. Some clones in this sample may be carry-over from other donors' samples.

The chain recombines TRBV7-2 with TRBJ2-5, with D tentatively TRBD2 (5 bases). V shed 5 bases and J shed 7 bases, with 14 bases lying between them. The CDR3 sequence is 13 residues long. The germline gives CDR1 SGHTA, CDR2 FQGNSA. Here the CDR3 reads CASSPGMAGTQYF. CDR3 bases: TGTGCCAGCAGCCCCGGGATGGCGGGGACCCAGTACTTC.

The rearrangement links TRBV4-3 to TRBJ2-5; possibly TRBD2 for D (5 bases). The J call may not be correct, given that the DNA end is closer to TRBJ2-7. The CDR3 covers 14 residues. Germline lookup yields CDR1 LGHNA and CDR2 YSLEER. The CDR3 nucleotides read TGCGCCAGCAGCCAGGACCAGAGGGACTACGAGCAGTACTTC. Its protein is CASSQDQRDYEQYF.

The sample holds one count of this clone. The chain recombines TRBV4-3 with TRBJ2-1; 8 bases map to TRBD1. The CDR3 spans 21 residues. The germline V gene has CDR1 LGHNA and CDR2 YSLEER. J was trimmed by 8 bases and V by 0 bases; bases with no gene match: 24. As DNA, the CDR3 is TGCGCCAGCAGCCAAGATATCCCCCAGGGGGCTCATAGGGAGTTCAAGGATGAGCAGTTCTTC. As protein: CASSQDIPQGAHREFKDEQFF.

This chain uses TRBV5-6 with TRBJ1-6; no reliable D call. Per germline, CDR1 SGHDT and CDR2 YYEEEE. Trimming took off 5 bases at V and 0 bases at J, with 6 bases between the two ends. This CDR3 contains 14 residues. The CDR3: CASSPSSYNSPLHF. The CDR3 coding sequence is TGTGCCAGCAGTCCGAGCTCCTATAATTCACCCCTCCACTTT.

The chain has TRBV11-3 and TRBJ1-2, with 12 nucleotides matching TRBD1. The CDR3 length is 15 residues. Per the germline V gene, CDR1 is SGHNT and CDR2 is YENEEA. V lost 5 bases to trimming and J lost 2 bases; unmatched junction nucleotides: 3. CDR3 in DNA: TGTGCCAGCAGCGGGGACAGGGGGCGAAACTATGGCTACACCTTC. It codes for CASSGDRGRNYGYTF.

The chain employs TRBV6-6 and TRBJ1-6, with TRBD1 matching over 10 bases. The CDR3 length is 15 residues. V dropped 4 bases and J dropped 9; count of bases not matched to a gene: 6. From germline, CDR1 is MNHNY and CDR2 SVGAGI (reference sequence). The CDR3 sequence: CASSSTGGKRSPLHF. The DNA of the CDR3 is TGTGCCAGCAGTTCGACAGGGGGCAAGCGTTCACCCCTCCACTTT.

This sequence joins TRBV28 and TRBJ2-3; D remains ambiguous. CDR3 length: 15 amino acids. Germline CDR1 MDHEN, CDR2 SYDVKM. V gave up 3 bases and J gave up 4 bases, with 14 bases separating them. The CDR3 bases are TGTGCCAGCAGTTTTCCCGGGTCCCTCTCAGATACGCAGTATTTT. Its translation is CASSFPGSLSDTQYF.

V usage is TRBV5-1 and J usage is TRBJ2-1; 7 bases map to TRBD2. CDR1 is SGHRS, CDR2 YFSETQ, per germline. The ends lost 0 bases at V and 11 bases at J; junction bases unmatched: 11. The CDR3 is made up of 15 amino acids. The CDR3 region has the DNA TGCGCCAGCAGCTTGGGATTCGGAAGCGGGGCACAGCAGTTCTTC. This codes for CASSLGFGSGAQQFF.

This clone was picked up a small number of times. In DNA, the CDR3 is TGTGCCAGCAGCTTAACCGAGGGGACAGGGGAAGGAAGGTACGAGCAGTACTTC. Amino acid sequence: CASSLTEGTGEGRYEQYF. The chain employs TRBV11-2 and TRBJ2-7, with 10 positions matching TRBD1. With V trimmed by 2 bases and J by 4 bases, 14 bases remained unmatched. Germline V lookup: CDR1 SGHAT, CDR2 FQNNGV. CDR3 length equals 18 residues.

The table lists this clone with a count of one. This CDR3 reads CASSDTSGGRGNGELFF. The CDR3, as DNA: TGTGCCAGCAGTGATACTAGCGGGGGTCGGGGAAACGGGGAGCTGTTTTTT. The chain uses TRBV2 and TRBJ2-2, with 11 bases identical to TRBD2. The germline gives CDR1 SNHLY, CDR2 FYNNEI. V gave up 3 bases and J gave up 7 bases; unmatched junction bases: 10. The CDR3 loop spans 17 amino acids.

This chain joins TRBV7-6 and TRBJ1-1; no clear D. Germline values: CDR1 SGHVS, CDR2 FNYEAQ. This CDR3 contains 15 residues. Trimming took 1 base from V and 0 from J, leaving 9 bases between them. CDR3 sequence reads: CASSLEISLNTEAFF. CDR3 nucleotides: TGTGCCAGCAGCTTAGAGATTAGTCTGAACACTGAAGCTTTCTTT.

The genes are TRBV2 and TRBJ1-2, with D tentatively TRBD1 (6 bases). Between the trimmed V and J ends, which lost 6 bases and 0 bases, there was a span of 11 bases. From germline, CDR1 is SNHLY and CDR2 FYNNEI. The CDR3 runs 14 residues. The CDR3 DNA sequence: TGTGCCAGCAGCTTACAGGGATCTAACTATGGCTACACCTTC. It yields the protein CASSLQGSNYGYTF.

The J gene is TRBJ2-7, the V gene TRBV6-5, with D unclear. This CDR3 has 14 residues. CDR1 and CDR2 from the germline V gene are MNHEY and SVGAGI. V was trimmed by 7 bases and J by 3 bases, leaving 16 bases between them. CDR3 DNA sequence: TGTGCCAGCAAGCAACCTCCTTCTGACTACGAGCAGTACTTC. Translated: CASKQPPSDYEQYF.

This chain's CDR3 is CASSTYGGGFGETQYF. CDR3 coding DNA: TGTGCCAGCAGCACCTATGGGGGGGGCTTTGGAGAGACCCAGTACTTC. The V gene is TRBV7-9, the J gene TRBJ2-5, with D perhaps matching TRBD2 (7 bases). CDR1 and CDR2 (germline): SEHNR, FQNEAQ (reference sequence). V was shortened by 5 bases and J by 4 bases, with 20 bases between the two germline ends. There are 16 residues in the CDR3. The full variable domain, with the rest looked up from reference TRBV7-9 and TRBJ2-5, is DTGVSQNPRHKITKRGQNVTFRCDPISEHNRLYWYRQTLGQGPEFLTYFQNEAQLEKSRLLSDRFSAERPKGSFSTLEIQRTEQGDSAMYLCASSTYGGGFGETQYFGPGTRLLVL.

V and J are TRBV28 and TRBJ2-5; TRBD2 aligns across 7 bases. The germline V gene has CDR1 MDHEN and CDR2 SYDVKM. The V gene end was trimmed by 6 bases and the J gene end by 1 base; junction bases not matched to a gene: 2. The CDR3 is made up of 13 amino acids. The CDR3 DNA reads TGTGCCAGCAGACCGGGAGGCCAAGAGACCCAGTACTTC. Translation: CASRPGGQETQYF.

Comment on this clone: This CDR3 is also generated by other DNA sequences in the sample. The V gene is TRBV9, the J gene TRBJ1-2; TRBD1 matches at 10 bases. Unmatched junction bases numbered 11, after V lost 4 bases and J lost 8 bases. The CDR3 sequence is 15 residues long. Germline CDR1 and CDR2: SGDLS and YYNGEE. CDR3 in amino acids: CASSTLTGGYGGYTF. In nucleotides, the CDR3 is TGTGCCAGCAGCACTTTGACAGGGGGCTATGGGGGCTACACCTTC.

The chain uses TRBV19 and TRBJ1-5; no reliable D call. Trimming left V 3 bases short and J 3 bases short, with 12 bases between. This CDR3 has 15 amino acids. Germline V gene data show CDR1 as LNHDA and CDR2 as SQIVND (reference sequence). The CDR3 nucleotides are TGTGCCAGTAGTATTACGCGGGCCACCAATCAGCCCCAGCATTTT. Protein product: CASSITRATNQPQHF. The whole variable domain, remainder taken from reference TRBV19 and TRBJ1-5, is DGGITQSPKYLFRKEGQNVTLSCEQNLNHDAMYWYRQDPGQGLRLIYYSQIVNDFQKGDIAEGYSVSREKKESFPLTVTSAQKNPTAFYLCASSITRATNQPQHFGDGTRLSIL.

The chain employs TRBV25-1 and TRBJ2-7, with a tentative D call TRBD2 (5 bases). The germline V gene encodes CDR1 MGHDK and CDR2 SYGVNS. Trimming took off 0 bases at V and 1 base at J, with 13 bases between the two ends. This CDR3 has 16 residues. The DNA of the CDR3 is TGTGCCAGCAGTGAATATAGAGCGGTTAGTTCCTACGAGCAGTACTTC. It codes for CASSEYRAVSSYEQYF.

This clone occurred a few times. The chain uses TRBV6-5 and TRBJ2-5; D may be TRBD2 (6 bases). The length of the CDR3 is 14 residues. Germline V gene lookup returns CDR1 MNHEY and CDR2 SVGAGI. V was clipped by 1 base and J by 4 bases, with 10 bases between them. CDR3 coding DNA: TGTGCCAGCAGTTACTTTCAGGGAGGAGAGACCCAGTACTTC. Translating it yields CASSYFQGGETQYF.

This chain connects TRBV7-3 to TRBJ1-1; 9 nucleotides align to TRBD1. Germline trimming cut 5 bases from V and 6 bases from J; bases unmatched to any gene: 19. CDR1 and CDR2 from the germline V gene are SGHTA and FQGTGA. CDR3 length: 18 amino acids. The DNA of the CDR3 is TGTGCCAGCAGCCCTTCTCGACTCCGGACAGGGGAAAAACCTGAAGCTTTCTTT. Translated: CASSPSRLRTGEKPEAFF.

The chain is built from TRBV2 and TRBJ2-7; no clear D gene. The CDR3 runs 13 residues. V was cut by 11 bases and J by 0 bases, with 14 bases left in between. The germline gives CDR1 SNHLY, CDR2 FYNNEI. CDR3 amino acids: CAGCRGISYEQYF. The CDR3 DNA reads as TGTGCCGGCTGTCGAGGCATCTCCTACGAGCAGTACTTC.

This chain links TRBV2 with TRBJ2-1; D uncertain. Trimming removed 4 bases at V and 1 base at J, with 14 bases between. The CDR3 covers 16 residues. The germline CDR1 and CDR2 sequences are SNHLY and FYNNEI. The CDR3 nucleotides are TGTGCCAGCAGTGGGGCAGAGCTCGGTTCCTACAATGAGCAGTTCTTC. Protein sequence: CASSGAELGSYNEQFF.

V usage is TRBV5-4 and J usage is TRBJ2-3; D might be TRBD1 (5 bases). Germline loops: CDR1 SGHNT, CDR2 YYREEE (reference sequence). CDR3 size: 15 residues. V was trimmed by 2 bases and J by 3 bases, leaving 13 bases between them. The CDR3 nucleotides are TGTGCCAGCAGCTTTGAGGTTAGGGGAACAGATACGCAGTATTTT. Its translation: CASSFEVRGTDTQYF.